This T cell receptor beta chain was found in a study of cytomegalovirus exposure and HLA in healthy donors. General study points: Most TCRs appeared rarely, but some public TCRs recurred in many donors. Researchers catalogued over 150 TCR beta chains as cytomegalovirus-associated. Earlier results showed most TCR beta V segments being productive about 87% or about 30% of the time.

The PCR ran on 60 Vbeta and 13 Jbeta primers. TCRdb's table, derived via immunoSEQ multiplex PCR, lists solely in-frame clones and lacks some. Among some 98,000 clones listed, approximately 70% were seen once. Germline values: CDR1 ENHRY, CDR2 SYGVKD. V was pared by 6 bases and J by 0 bases, with 7 bases of the junction left unmatched. This CDR3 is 15 amino acids long. With regard to this clone: Antigen unknown.

Healthy bone marrow donors made up the donors. The receptor was derived from a man aged 50-60 years in good health and CMV-seronegative. Source material: PBMCs. The chain uses TRBV10-3 and TRBJ2-7, with TRBD1 matching over 8 bases. The CDR3 region has the DNA TGTGCCATCAGCCTGGACAGGGCCCACTCCTACGAGCAGTACTTC. Protein sequence: CAISLDRAHSYEQYF.